This is a list of T cell receptor beta chains from one sample in a study of blood T cells in healthy people across ages. MiXCR was run by TCRdb on the 5' RACE reads, yielding one entry per CDR3 protein. This repertoire shows about 1.5 million distinct CDR3 sequences, about 45% found once; its top ten account for around 4%. Sequencing was carried out using blood. These receptors were taken from a young woman in good health. The CDR3 runs from the conserved cysteine through the conserved F or W. The D gene is left open where the match is weak. Size tells how often a clone was seen (once, few, many) or the class of an expanded clone, and some rows leave it out.

TRBJ1-5	.	TRBV20-1	TRBD1	CSARDPTGVQPQHF	TGCAGTGCTAGAGATCCAACAGGGGTTCAGCCCCAGCATTTT
TRBJ2-3	.	TRBV2	TRBD2	CASSAGWRENTDTQYF	TGTGCCAGCAGTGCTGGGTGGCGGGAGAACACAGATACGCAGTATTTT
TRBJ2-2	.	TRBV6-4	.	CASSGTAGNTGELFF	TGTGCCAGCAGTGGCACAGCGGGGAACACCGGGGAGCTGTTTTTT
TRBJ2-4	.	TRBV4-3	.	CASSQDKGGIEQYF	TGCGCCAGCAGCCAAGATAAAGGTGGGATTGAGCAGTACTTC
TRBJ2-7	.	TRBV6-5	.	CASSYRRLTSSYNEQYF	TGTGCCAGCAGTTATCGTCGGCTCACGAGCTCCTACAATGAGCAGTACTTC
TRBJ2-2	few	TRBV7-2	TRBD2	CASSLIAGAAVTGELFF	TGTGCCAGCAGCCTTATAGCGGGAGCGGCGGTCACCGGGGAGCTGTTTTTT
TRBJ2-3	many	TRBV10-2	.	CASSATQASTDTQYF	TGCGCCAGCAGCGCCACACAGGCGAGCACAGATACGCAGTATTTT
TRBJ2-1	few	TRBV9	.	CASSVKESYNEQFF	TGTGCCAGCAGCGTAAAGGAATCATACAATGAGCAGTTCTTC
TRBJ2-5	.	TRBV30	.	CAWSALFERTAQYF	TGTGCCTGGAGTGCCCTATTCGAAAGGACAGCGCAGTACTTC
TRBJ2-3	few	TRBV18	TRBD2	CASSPQAGGSDTQYF	TGTGCCAGCTCACCACAGGCGGGAGGATCCGATACGCAGTATTTT
TRBJ1-6	.	TRBV7-9	.	CASSSRASSYNSPLHF	TGTGCCAGCAGCTCACGGGCCAGCTCCTATAATTCACCCCTCCACTTT
TRBJ2-1	.	TRBV10-3	.	CAISDWSSYNEQFF	TGTGCCATCAGTGATTGGAGCTCCTACAATGAGCAGTTCTTC
TRBJ2-1	.	TRBV6-1	TRBD1	CASKLGQGTYNEQFF	TGTGCCAGCAAACTCGGACAGGGGACATACAATGAGCAGTTCTTC
TRBJ1-3	.	TRBV25-1	.	CASSEGGRAGNTIYF	TGTGCCAGCAGTGAAGGCGGCAGGGCTGGAAACACCATATATTTT
TRBJ2-7	few	TRBV7-4	TRBD1	CASSPRDSWPYF	TGTGCCAGCAGCCCTAGGGACAGTTGGCCGTACTTC
TRBJ1-1	.	TRBV12-5	.	CASGLFGGARAEAFF	TGTGCTAGTGGTTTGTTTGGGGGCGCTCGGGCTGAAGCTTTCTTT
TRBJ1-2	.	TRBV12-3/TRBV12-4	TRBD1	CASSLIGWTGIAFYGYTF	TGTGCCAGCAGTTTAATAGGGTGGACAGGGATCGCCTTCTATGGCTACACCTTC
TRBJ2-6	.	TRBV29-1	.	CSAPDGANVLTF	TGCAGCGCCCCGGATGGGGCCAACGTCCTGACTTTC
TRBJ2-7	.	TRBV10-3	TRBD1	CATFSMTGTSYEQYF	TGTGCCACCTTCTCAATGACAGGGACGTCCTACGAGCAGTACTTC
TRBJ2-1	.	TRBV5-6	.	CASSLDQGRTYNEQFF	TGTGCCAGCAGCTTGGATCAGGGAAGGACCTACAATGAGCAGTTCTTC
TRBJ1-3	.	TRBV7-9	TRBD1	CASSRNTGGGNTIYF	TGTGCCAGCAGCCGGAATACAGGGGGAGGAAACACCATATATTTT
TRBJ2-5	.	TRBV5-1	TRBD1	CASSLGQGVKRQYF	TGCGCCAGCAGCTTGGGACAGGGAGTGAAGCGGCAGTACTTC
TRBJ2-1	few	TRBV7-2	TRBD2	CASRGLAGVREQFF	TGTGCCAGCAGGGGACTAGCGGGAGTTCGTGAGCAGTTCTTC
TRBJ2-5	few	TRBV19	.	CASPPPFVETQYF	TGTGCCAGTCCCCCCCCTTTCGTAGAGACCCAGTACTTC
TRBJ2-1	few	TRBV7-9	.	CASSLDTNLNEQFF	TGTGCCAGCAGCTTAGATACTAATTTGAATGAGCAGTTCTTC
TRBJ2-1	.	TRBV9	TRBD2	CASTRGLAGPNSYNEQFF	TGTGCCAGCACCAGGGGACTAGCGGGCCCCAACTCCTACAATGAGCAGTTCTTC
TRBJ2-3	.	TRBV20-1	.	CSAMPGGLITDTQYF	TGCAGTGCTATGCCTGGGGGCCTAATCACAGATACGCAGTATTTT
TRBJ2-3	.	TRBV3-1	TRBD2	CASSQDLTSPTPDTQYF	TGTGCCAGCAGCCAAGATCTGACTAGCCCTACACCAGATACGCAGTATTTT
TRBJ1-6	.	TRBV11-2	TRBD1	CASSFSGGGSPLHF	TGTGCCAGCAGCTTTTCAGGGGGTGGCTCACCCCTCCACTTT
TRBJ1-1	few	TRBV4-1	.	CASSQDSVVEAFF	TGCGCCAGCAGCCAAGATTCGGTAGTTGAAGCTTTCTTT
TRBJ1-2	few	TRBV4-2	.	CASSQGAGIKYGYTF	TGTGCCAGCAGCCAAGGTGCAGGAATTAAATATGGCTACACCTTC
TRBJ2-3	once	TRBV30	.	CAWSVGTPGNTQYF	TGTGCCTGGAGTGTGGGGACCCCCGGAAATACGCAGTATTTT
TRBJ1-1	.	TRBV29-1	.	CSVDGSSDPTEAFF	TGCAGCGTTGACGGGAGTAGTGATCCCACTGAAGCTTTCTTT
TRBJ2-3	.	TRBV18	.	CASSPGRHGPTDTQYF	TGTGCCAGCTCACCGGGAAGACACGGACCCACAGATACGCAGTATTTT
TRBJ2-7	few	TRBV16	.	CASSATGGSYNEQYF	TGTGCCAGCAGCGCGACAGGAGGAAGCTACAATGAGCAGTACTTC
TRBJ2-5	.	TRBV7-3	TRBD2	CASSSLPLAGGNEQYF	TGTGCCAGCAGCTCCTTGCCTCTAGCGGGAGGCAATGAGCAGTACTTC
TRBJ2-7	.	TRBV7-2	TRBD2	CASSPITSGSSYEQYF	TGTGCCAGCAGCCCAATAACAAGCGGGAGTTCCTACGAGCAGTACTTC
TRBJ2-3	.	TRBV20-1	.	CSARDPGTGRTDTQYF	TGCAGTGCTAGAGATCCCGGGACTGGGAGGACAGATACGCAGTATTTT
TRBJ1-4	.	TRBV11-2	.	CASSFAGRRNEKLFF	TGTGCCAGCAGCTTCGCGGGACGGCGTAATGAAAAACTGTTTTTT
TRBJ2-1	once	TRBV7-8	.	CASQNGGSFHNEQFF	TGTGCCAGCCAGAATGGGGGGAGCTTCCACAATGAGCAGTTCTTC